This TCR beta chain derives from a study of blood T cell repertoires in COVID-19. Whole-study context: Nucleic acid was either cDNA or gDNA, and it came from T cells, B-cell-depleted T cells, or PBMCs.

Authors' processing steps: Estimated nucleated cell counts came from reference gene primer amplification. Profiled with immunoSEQ multiplex PCR; TCRdb holds only in-frame clones, not every one. D and trimming were read from the DNA, whereas the V and J calls and clone size are those reported in that table. Among 55,000 to 75,000 clones listed, 65% to 90% were seen once. Germline V gene data show CDR1 as SGHTA and CDR2 as FQGNSA. The J segment lost 4 bases and the V segment lost 1 base, leaving 7 bases of the junction unmatched. The CDR3 has 17 residues. The chain employs TRBV7-2 and TRBJ2-1; 10 bases are a match to TRBD2. The clonotype originates from a man aged 80 or over with active COVID-19. Sample: peripheral blood. In nucleotides, the CDR3 is TGTGCCAGCAGCTTAGTTTGGGCTAGCGGGGGATACAATGAGCAGTTCTTC. Its protein product is CASSLVWASGGYNEQFF.